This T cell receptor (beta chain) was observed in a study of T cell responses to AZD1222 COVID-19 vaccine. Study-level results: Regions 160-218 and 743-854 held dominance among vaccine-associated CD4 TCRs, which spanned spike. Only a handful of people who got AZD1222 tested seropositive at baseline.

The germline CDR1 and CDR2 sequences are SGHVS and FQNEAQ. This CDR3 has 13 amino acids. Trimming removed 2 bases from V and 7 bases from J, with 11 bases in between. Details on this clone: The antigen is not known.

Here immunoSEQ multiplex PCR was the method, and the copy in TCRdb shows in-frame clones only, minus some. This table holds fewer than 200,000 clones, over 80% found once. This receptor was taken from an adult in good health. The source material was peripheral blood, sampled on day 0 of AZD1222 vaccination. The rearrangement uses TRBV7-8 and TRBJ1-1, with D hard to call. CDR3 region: CASSLIRSDEAFF. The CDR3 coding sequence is TGTGCCAGCAGCTTAATCCGTTCGGATGAAGCTTTCTTT.